This passage covers 3 T cell receptor beta chains from one sample sequenced in a study of blood T cells in healthy people across ages. A second roughly 7 to 12 cycle PCR used barcoded and J-beta primers. TCRdb independently ran MiXCR on the 5' RACE reads; one entry per CDR3 protein. The sample carries 1.6 million or so distinct CDR3 sequences, roughly 32% recorded once. Specimen: blood. The receptors were sampled from a woman in her thirties in good health.

The chain uses TRBV5-8 and TRBJ2-1; D might be TRBD1 or TRBD2, each matching 5 bases. This CDR3 comprises 15 residues. Trimming took off 4 bases at V and 9 bases at J, with 20 bases between the two ends. Germline CDR1 SGHTS, CDR2 YDEGEE. This chain's CDR3 is CASSPDPAGRSEQFF. The CDR3 nucleotides read TGTGCCAGCAGCCCGGACCCGGCAGGGAGAAGTGAGCAGTTCTTC. The full variable domain, its missing parts supplied by reference TRBV5-8 and TRBJ2-1, is EAGVTQSPTHLIKTRGQQATLRCSPISGHTSVYWYQQALGLGLQFLLWYDEGEERNRGNFPPRFSGRQFPNYSSELNVNALELEDSALYLCASSPDPAGRSEQFFGPGTRLTVL.

Concerning this clonotype: A much larger clone is a single base away; this may be a read error. The V gene is TRBV29-1, the J gene TRBJ2-7, with D perhaps matching TRBD2 (5 bases). Looked up from germline, CDR1 is SQVTM and CDR2 is ANQGSEA. There are 15 residues in the CDR3. CDR3 nucleotides: TGCAACGTTGAAGATTGGCGGGCCGACTCCTACGAGCAGTACTTC. Translating it yields CNVEDWRADSYEQYF.

The chain carries TRBV20-1 and TRBJ1-6; no clear D gene. The CDR3 runs to 15 residues. The V and J ends lost 0 bases and 1 base respectively, with 7 bases between them. Germline CDR1 reads DFQATT; CDR2 reads SNEGSKA (reference sequence). CDR3 region: CSARDSLSYNSPLHF. CDR3 nucleotides: TGCAGTGCTAGAGATTCTTTGTCCTATAATTCACCCCTCCACTTT.